This TCR beta chain was retrieved from a study of cytomegalovirus exposure and HLA in healthy donors. The table lists this clone with many counts. No antigen is known for it. General study results and limits: Overall, approximately 150 TCR beta chains were annotated as cytomegalovirus-associated. Serostatus for CMV was the only available immune exposure information. There were a few CMV-associated chains whose specificity for CMV antigens was confirmed in vitro.

13 Jbeta primers and 60 Vbeta primers were used for the PCR. Method: immunoSEQ multiplex PCR; TCRdb's copy keeps in-frame clones and lacks some. The sample consists of roughly 120,000 clones, approximately 8% of them appearing once. V lost 4 bases and J 7 bases, leaving 13 bases between the germline ends. The CDR3 has 13 residues. CDR1 is MNHNY, CDR2 SVGAGI, per germline (reference sequence). Sequenced sample: PBMCs. The receptor was isolated from a woman between 40 and 50 years old in good health and CMV-seropositive. The chain carries TRBV6-6 and TRBJ1-2; D uncertain. CDR3: CASSSNFHGGYTF. Written as DNA, the CDR3 is TGTGCCAGCAGTTCCAACTTCCACGGTGGCTACACCTTC.